In its sample, the clone carrying this TCR beta chain was seen a few times. The antigen remains undetermined. The data derive from a study of cytomegalovirus exposure and HLA in healthy donors. Study-wide results and limits: Other equally common chains were less clonally expanded than HLA-associated TCR beta chains, a later analysis showed. Cytomegalovirus association was assigned to under 200 TCR beta chains.

CDR1 is SGDLS and CDR2 is YYNGEE in the germline V gene. The germline V and J ends were trimmed by 0 bases and 2 bases, with 15 bases remaining between them. The CDR3 covers 17 residues. PCR was performed using 60 Vbeta and 13 Jbeta primers. Data came from immunoSEQ multiplex PCR; TCRdb stores just in-frame clones and leaves some out. This table has fewer than 200,000 clones, about 81% appearing once. This TCR was sampled from a woman aged 18-29 years in good health and CMV-seronegative. The gene calls are TRBV9 and TRBJ2-1; D not certain. The sequenced material came from PBMCs. The chain's CDR3 is CASSVEERVVTYNEQFF. The CDR3 DNA reads TGTGCCAGCAGCGTAGAGGAACGGGTTGTCACCTACAATGAGCAGTTCTTC.